This T cell receptor beta chain came from a study of cytomegalovirus exposure and HLA in healthy donors. Only in-frame clones appear in the TCRdb table, and some are missing; sequencing was by immunoSEQ multiplex PCR. The sample carries about 150,000 clones, just over 90% recorded once. V was trimmed by 5 bases and J by 9 bases, leaving 19 bases between them. Germline V gene lookup returns CDR1 SGHVS and CDR2 FNYEAQ. The CDR3 extends over 14 amino acids. The clonotype comes from a man between 18 and 29 years old in good health and CMV-seronegative. The rearrangement joins TRBV7-6 to TRBJ2-5, with D perhaps TRBD1 (5 bases). Source material: PBMCs. DNA for the CDR3: TGTGCCAGCAGCCAAGAAGCACAGGCCAGTCCCCAGTACTTC. This codes for CASSQEAQASPQYF.